This TCR beta chain derives from a study of CXCR3-negative and CXCR3-positive naive CD8 T cells. Broader study findings: For memory CD8+ cells diversity was much lower, but both naive subsets had comparably high diversity. Comparison of naive cells showed more hydrophobic TRB CDR3s in CXCR3-positive than in CXCR3-negative naive cells. Once cells were cryopreserved, CXCR3 expression went down partly, and most assays used fresh PBMCs.

In regard to this clonotype: The antigen is not known.

Researchers prepared the TRB cDNA libraries using 5' RACE with UMI labels. TCRdb reprocessed the 5' RACE reads, keeping one entry per CDR3 protein, no DNA. This table holds 150,000 or so distinct CDR3 sequences. Phenotypically, naive CD8+ T cells corresponded to CD45RO-CCR7+CD27+CD95-. CDR1 and CDR2 from the germline V gene are SQVTM and ANQGSEA. The CDR3 sequence is 15 residues long. The chain joins TRBV29-1 to TRBJ2-1. Sequences were obtained from naive CXCR3+ CD8+ T cells from blood. Subset in this sample: CD45RO-CCR7+CD27+CD95- naive CD8+ T cells expressing CXCR3 (TNR3+). This TCR was recovered from a human donor in good health. Some clones in this sample may be carry-over from other donors' samples. The chain's CDR3 is CSVEDIFEENNEQFF.